This T cell receptor beta chain was obtained from a study of glioma-infiltrating T cells. This clonotype was seen ten or more times. Amplification of TCR alpha and beta CDR3 regions from RNA used iRepertoire nested multiplex PCR. TCRdb passed the multiplex PCR reads through MiXCR, listing each CDR3 protein once. The table records 160,000 or so distinct CDR3 sequences, under 55% of them present only once. Germline lookup yields CDR1 MNHEY and CDR2 SMNVEV (reference sequence). V was shortened by 0 bases and J by 0 bases, with 8 bases between the two germline ends. The CDR3 has 15 amino acids. This chain connects TRBV27 to TRBJ1-2, with D uncertain. This receptor was taken from a human donor with low-grade glioma or glioblastoma, undergoing nonglioma brain surgery, or in good health (not recorded which). Specimen: glioma tissue, nonneoplastic brain tissue, or PBMCs (not recorded which). The CDR3 sequence is CASSLSGWSNYGYTF. CDR3 bases: TGTGCCAGCAGTTTATCAGGGTGGTCTAACTATGGCTACACCTTC.